The 20 T cell receptor beta chains below were found in one sample sequenced in a study of brain T cells in children with intractable seizures. The table came from immunoSEQ multiplex PCR; TCRdb's copy has only in-frame clones and leaves some out. The sample has hundreds of thousands of clones; nearly 95% are singletons. This sample's time point: blood from clinic visit 5 months post-surgery; TSC patient then seizure free. The sample here was peripheral blood, taken about 5 months after surgery. The receptors come from a boy under two years old with tuberous sclerosis and intractable seizures.

The rearrangement joins TRBV7-2 to TRBJ2-1, with 15 bases matching TRBD2. CDR3 length equals 15 residues. The germline V gene has CDR1 SGHTA and CDR2 FQGNSA. The V segment lost 8 bases and the J segment 10 bases; nucleotides outside the gene matches: 9. In nucleotides, the CDR3 is TGTGCCAGCGGACTAGCGGGGGGGCCCCAGATCGAGCAGTTCTTC. Its protein is CASGLAGGPQIEQFF.

The V and J genes are TRBV7-9 and TRBJ1-1; D may be TRBD1 (5 bases). The germline gives CDR1 SEHNR, CDR2 FQNEAQ (reference sequence). The germline V and J ends were trimmed by 5 bases and 0 bases, with 10 bases remaining between them. The CDR3 contains 14 residues. This CDR3 reads CASSAGTVNTEAFF. Written as DNA, the CDR3 is TGTGCCAGCAGCGCCGGGACCGTGAACACTGAAGCTTTCTTT.

This chain joins TRBV15 and TRBJ1-2; D is uncertain. Trimming pared 2 bases from V and 4 bases from J, leaving 14 bases between. Germline lookup yields CDR1 LNHNV and CDR2 YYDKDF (reference sequence). This CDR3 spans 15 amino acids. The CDR3 here is CATSRTWASLYGYTF. CDR3 nucleotide sequence: TGTGCCACCAGCAGAACGTGGGCAAGTCTCTATGGCTACACCTTC.

The chain joins TRBV2 to TRBJ2-2; no firm D call. The CDR3 runs to 15 residues. Germline lookup yields CDR1 SNHLY and CDR2 FYNNEI. Trimming removed 8 bases at V and 1 base at J, with 14 bases between. The CDR3 nucleotides read TGTGCCAGCGGATACTGGGCCGAGAACACCGGGGAGCTGTTTTTT. It translates to CASGYWAENTGELFF.

The chain couples TRBV3-1 (or the pseudogene TRBV3-2) to TRBJ2-7, with D perhaps TRBD1 or TRBD2 (6 bases each). CDR1 and CDR2 (germline): LGHDT, YNNKEL (reference sequence). The CDR3 is 14 residues long. V lost 5 bases to trimming and J lost 2 bases, with 13 bases between them. The CDR3 here is CASSSGGGAYEQYF. Written as DNA, the CDR3 is TGTGCCAGCAGCTCCGGAGGGGGAGCCTACGAGCAGTACTTC.

This clone was counted between two and nine times. The chain links TRBV7-9 to TRBJ1-3; 7 nucleotides align to TRBD1. The CDR3 runs 17 residues. V was clipped by 2 bases and J by 1 base; unmatched bases: 8. Germline V gene lookup returns CDR1 SEHNR and CDR2 FQNEAQ (reference sequence). CDR3 sequence reads: CASSLIQTGKSGNTIYF. The DNA for the CDR3 is TGTGCCAGCAGCTTAATCCAGACAGGGAAGTCTGGAAACACCATATATTTT.

The gene calls are TRBV4-1 and TRBJ2-3; 7 nucleotides agree with TRBD2. J lost 6 bases, V lost 3 bases, and 6 bases had no gene match. CDR1 is MGHRA, CDR2 YSYEKL, per germline. The CDR3 loop spans 14 amino acids. The CDR3 sequence is CASSHGREQDTQYF. The CDR3 nucleotides are TGCGCCAGCAGCCATGGGAGGGAGCAGGATACGCAGTATTTT.

The genes are TRBV28 and TRBJ1-5, with D unclear. The CDR3 is made up of 15 amino acids. Trimming pared 6 bases from V and 0 bases from J, leaving 12 bases between. Germline V gene lookup returns CDR1 MDHEN and CDR2 SYDVKM. CDR3 sequence (DNA): TGTGCCAGCAGCCATCGACCCGATAGCAATCAGCCCCAGCATTTT. Protein product: CASSHRPDSNQPQHF. Full variable domain (remainder filled in from reference TRBV28 and TRBJ1-5): DVKVTQSSRYLVKRTGEKVFLECVQDMDHENMFWYRQDPGLGLRLIYFSYDVKMKEKGDIPEGYSVSREKKERFSLILESASTNQTSMYLCASSHRPDSNQPQHFGDGTRLSIL.

This clone is a singleton in its sample. The CDR3 region has the DNA TGTGCCAGCAGCAGACTCGTAGCGGGGCTGTACATTCAGTACTTC. It translates to CASSRLVAGLYIQYF. The chain combines TRBV3-1 (or the pseudogene TRBV3-2) with TRBJ2-4; 8 nucleotides agree with TRBD2. Trimming at V came to 5 bases and at J to 8 bases, leaving 11 bases not matched to a gene. The CDR3 is 15 amino acids. Per germline, CDR1 LGHDT and CDR2 YNNKEL (reference sequence).

J is TRBJ1-5 and V is TRBV19; TRBD1 agrees at 7 bases. This CDR3 region has 15 residues. Germline CDR1 and CDR2: LNHDA and SQIVND (reference sequence). With V trimmed by 5 bases and J by 6 bases, 10 bases remained unmatched. For the CDR3, the DNA is TGTGCCAGTAGTTCCCGACAGGGAGGAAGTCAGCCCCAGCATTTT. It encodes CASSSRQGGSQPQHF. The variable domain in full, completed from reference TRBV19 and TRBJ1-5, reads DGGITQSPKYLFRKEGQNVTLSCEQNLNHDAMYWYRQDPGQGLRLIYYSQIVNDFQKGDIAEGYSVSREKKESFPLTVTSAQKNPTAFYLCASSSRQGGSQPQHFGDGTRLSIL.

The chain employs TRBV11-3 and TRBJ2-3; no firm D call. The CDR3 consists of 13 residues. V lost 3 bases and J lost 4, with 8 bases in between. Germline lookup yields CDR1 SGHNT and CDR2 YENEEA. As DNA, the CDR3 is TGTGCCAGCAGCTTTCCCCGTTCAGATACGCAGTATTTT. This gives the protein CASSFPRSDTQYF.

On this clone itself: At the DNA level, this CDR3 is encoded by other sequences in the same sample as well. The chain's CDR3 is CASSELNTEAFF. In nucleotides, the CDR3 is TGTGCCAGCAGTGAGCTGAACACTGAAGCTTTCTTT. The chain links TRBV25-1 to TRBJ1-1; no firm D call. The CDR3 contains 12 residues. CDR1 and CDR2 from the germline V gene are MGHDK and SYGVNS. Deletions cut 3 bases from V and 0 bases from J, with 2 bases between. The whole variable domain, remainder taken from reference TRBV25-1 and TRBJ1-1, is EADIYQTPRYLVIGTGKKITLECSQTMGHDKMYWYQQDPGMELHLIHYSYGVNSTEKGDLSSESTVSRIRTEHFPLTLESARPSHTSQYLCASSELNTEAFFGQGTRLTVV.

V gene TRBV10-3 combines with J gene TRBJ1-6; TRBD1 aligns across 8 bases. V dropped 7 bases and J dropped 9; count of bases not matched to a gene: 5. Germline CDR1 ENHRY, CDR2 SYGVKD. CDR3 length: 13 residues. The CDR3 is CAITGTGGSPLHF. The CDR3 DNA reads TGTGCCATCACCGGGACAGGAGGTTCACCCCTCCACTTT.

The chain links TRBV28 to TRBJ1-3, with no clear D. Germline lookup yields CDR1 MDHEN and CDR2 SYDVKM. CDR3 length: 13 residues. The V gene lost 6 bases and the J gene lost 0 bases, with 6 bases spanning the gap. The CDR3 coding sequence is TGTGCCAGCAGATACAGCTCTGGAAACACCATATATTTT. The encoded protein is CASRYSSGNTIYF.

The chain is built from TRBV10-3 and TRBJ1-1; D gene unclear. CDR1 and CDR2 from the germline V gene are ENHRY and SYGVKD. V was trimmed by 0 bases and J by 6 bases, leaving 17 bases between them. There are 16 residues in the CDR3. In DNA, the CDR3 is TGTGCCATCAGTGAGTCGGCCCGATTGAACAATGCTGAAGCTTTCTTT. Translated: CAISESARLNNAEAFF.

The chain links TRBV7-8 to TRBJ2-1; 13 bases map to TRBD2. Germline lookup yields CDR1 SGHVS and CDR2 FQNEAQ. V shed 2 bases and J 7 bases; nucleotides not matched to a gene: 2. The CDR3 extends over 15 amino acids. CDR3 DNA sequence: TGTGCCAGCAGCTTAACACTAGCGGGAGGGAATGAGCAGTTCTTC. This sequence encodes CASSLTLAGGNEQFF.

This chain joins TRBV2 and TRBJ1-2; 7 nucleotides match TRBD1. The V and J ends lost 5 bases and 5 bases, in that order; junction bases with no gene match: 8. The CDR3 has 14 residues. CDR1 and CDR2 from the germline V gene are SNHLY and FYNNEI. CDR3 in amino acids: CASSFQQGSYGYTF. The CDR3 nucleotides are TGTGCCAGCAGTTTCCAACAGGGGTCGTATGGCTACACCTTC.

CDR3 loop: CASSPTGQGAYEQYF. The CDR3 DNA follows: TGTGCCAGCAGCCCTACGGGACAGGGGGCCTACGAGCAGTACTTC. This sequence joins TRBV4-2 and TRBJ2-7; 11 bases map to TRBD1. The junction had 4 bases not matched to a gene; V was cut back by 4 bases and J by 2 bases. The CDR3 extends over 15 amino acids. Germline CDR1 reads LGHNA; CDR2 reads YNFKEQ.

This chain connects TRBV5-5 to TRBJ2-6; unclear D gene. The CDR3 is made up of 15 amino acids. Germline CDR1 reads SGHKS; CDR2 reads YYEKEE (reference sequence). Trimming took 4 bases from V and 1 from J, leaving 9 bases between them. The CDR3 protein is CASSMGPSGANVLTF. As DNA, the CDR3 is TGTGCCAGCAGCATGGGTCCTTCTGGGGCCAACGTCCTGACTTTC.

Only one count was recorded for this clone. V usage is TRBV19 and J usage is TRBJ2-7, with TRBD1 matching 8 bases. This CDR3 comprises 15 residues. CDR1 is LNHDA and CDR2 is SQIVND in the germline V gene (reference sequence). V was clipped by 0 bases and J by 2 bases; unmatched bases: 3. The CDR3 region has the DNA TGTGCCAGTAGTATAGATTCGACAGGGGCCTACGAGCAGTACTTC. It encodes CASSIDSTGAYEQYF.